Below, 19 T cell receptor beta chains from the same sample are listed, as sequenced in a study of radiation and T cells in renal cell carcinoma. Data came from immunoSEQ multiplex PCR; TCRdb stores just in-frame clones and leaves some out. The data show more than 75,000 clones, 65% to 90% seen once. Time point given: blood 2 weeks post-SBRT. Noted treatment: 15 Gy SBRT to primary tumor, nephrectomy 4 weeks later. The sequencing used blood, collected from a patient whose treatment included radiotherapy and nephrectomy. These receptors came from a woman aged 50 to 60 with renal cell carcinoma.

CDR3: CASSQAGGSSTDTQYF. CDR3 bases: TGTGCCAGCAGCCAAGCGGGGGGGTCTAGCACAGATACGCAGTATTTT. The genes are TRBV5-4 and TRBJ2-3; 10 bases fit TRBD2. CDR1 SGHNT and CDR2 YYREEE come from the germline V gene (reference sequence). With 4 bases clipped from V and 0 bases from J, the junction kept 5 bases outside the gene matches. The CDR3 covers 16 residues.

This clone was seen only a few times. In DNA form, the CDR3 reads TGTGCCAGCAGCTTGAAAGGGGGTAATTCACCCCTCCACTTT. Translated: CASSLKGGNSPLHF. This chain joins TRBV5-6 and TRBJ1-6; D perhaps matches TRBD1 (6 bases). Germline V CDR1 and CDR2: SGHDT, YYEEEE. V shed 1 base and J shed 6 bases, with 8 bases lying between them. There are 14 residues in the CDR3. Combining the CDR3 with reference TRBV5-6 and TRBJ1-6 gives the whole variable domain DAGVTQSPTHLIKTRGQQVTLRCSPKSGHDTVSWYQQALGQGPQFIFQYYEEEERQRGNFPDRFSGHQFPNYSSELNVNALLLGDSALYLCASSLKGGNSPLHFGNGTRLTVT.

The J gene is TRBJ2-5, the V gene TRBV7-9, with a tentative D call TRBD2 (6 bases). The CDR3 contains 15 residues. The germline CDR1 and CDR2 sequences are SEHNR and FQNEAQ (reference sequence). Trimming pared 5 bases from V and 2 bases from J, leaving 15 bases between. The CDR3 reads CASSRLRTTQETQYF. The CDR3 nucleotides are TGTGCCAGCAGCAGACTAAGGACTACTCAAGAGACCCAGTACTTC.

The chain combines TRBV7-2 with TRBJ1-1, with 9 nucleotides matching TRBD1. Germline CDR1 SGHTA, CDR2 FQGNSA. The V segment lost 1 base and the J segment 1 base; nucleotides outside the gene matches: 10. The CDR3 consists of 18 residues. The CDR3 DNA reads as TGTGCCAGCAGCTTAGGGACCGGGACAGGGTTTGAGAACACTGAAGCTTTCTTT. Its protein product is CASSLGTGTGFENTEAFF.

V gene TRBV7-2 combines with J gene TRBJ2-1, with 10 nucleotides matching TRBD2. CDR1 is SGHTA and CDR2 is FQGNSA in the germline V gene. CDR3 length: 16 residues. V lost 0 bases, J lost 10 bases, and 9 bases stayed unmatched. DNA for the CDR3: TGTGCCAGCAGCTTAGCCGGGACTAGCGTACCAAGGGAGCAGTTCTTC. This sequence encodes CASSLAGTSVPREQFF. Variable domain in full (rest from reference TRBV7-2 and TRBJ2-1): GAGVSQSPSNKVTEKGKDVELRCDPISGHTALYWYRQSLGQGLEFLIYFQGNSAPDKSGLPSDRFSAERTGGSVSTLTIQRTQQEDSAVYLCASSLAGTSVPREQFFGPGTRLTVL.

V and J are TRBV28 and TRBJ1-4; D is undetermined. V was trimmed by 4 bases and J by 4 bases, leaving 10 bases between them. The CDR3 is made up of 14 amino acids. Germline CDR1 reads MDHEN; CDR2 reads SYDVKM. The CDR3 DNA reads TGTGCCAGCAGTTCGAGGGTTATTAATGAAAAACTGTTTTTT. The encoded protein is CASSSRVINEKLFF.

The CDR3, as DNA: TGCGCCAGCAGCCCGGTGGTGCAGGGGGCTGACGGCTACACCTTC. As protein: CASSPVVQGADGYTF. V and J are TRBV5-1 and TRBJ1-2; 8 bases fit TRBD1. Per the germline V gene, CDR1 is SGHRS and CDR2 is YFSETQ. CDR3 size: 15 residues. V was pared by 4 bases and J by 8 bases, with 13 bases of the junction left unmatched.

The CDR3 is CASSLGGAGPNQETQYF. The CDR3, as DNA: TGTGCCAGCAGCTTAGGAGGGGCAGGGCCCAACCAAGAGACCCAGTACTTC. J is TRBJ2-5 and V is TRBV7-9, with D tentatively TRBD1 or TRBD2 (5 bases each). With 1 base removed from V and 0 bases from J, the gap between germline ends came to 15 bases. The CDR3 totals 17 residues. Germline V lookup: CDR1 SEHNR, CDR2 FQNEAQ (reference sequence).

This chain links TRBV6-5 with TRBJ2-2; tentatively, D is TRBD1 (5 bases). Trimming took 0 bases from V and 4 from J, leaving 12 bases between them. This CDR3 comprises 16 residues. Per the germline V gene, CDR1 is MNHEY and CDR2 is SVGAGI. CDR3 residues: CASSYSAGPLTGELFF. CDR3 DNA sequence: TGTGCCAGCAGTTACTCGGCAGGGCCCCTCACCGGGGAGCTGTTTTTT.

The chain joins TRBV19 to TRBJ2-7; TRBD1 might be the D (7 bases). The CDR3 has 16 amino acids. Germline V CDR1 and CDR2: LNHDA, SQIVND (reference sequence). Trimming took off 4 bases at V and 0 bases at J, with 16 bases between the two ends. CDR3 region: CASSTQGGFGSYEQYF. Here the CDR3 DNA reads TGTGCCAGTAGTACCCAGGGGGGTTTCGGCTCCTACGAGCAGTACTTC.

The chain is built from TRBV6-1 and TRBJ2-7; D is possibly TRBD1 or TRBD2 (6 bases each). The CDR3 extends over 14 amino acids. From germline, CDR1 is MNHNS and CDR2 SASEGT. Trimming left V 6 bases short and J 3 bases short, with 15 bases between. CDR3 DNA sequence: TGTGCCAGCAGCGATAGAGGGGGGAGCTACGAGCAGTACTTC. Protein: CASSDRGGSYEQYF.

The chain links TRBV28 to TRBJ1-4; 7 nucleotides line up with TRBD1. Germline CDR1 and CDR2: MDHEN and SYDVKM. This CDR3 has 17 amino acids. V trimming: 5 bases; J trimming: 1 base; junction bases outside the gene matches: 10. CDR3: CASSPPPGQLTNEKLFF. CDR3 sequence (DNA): TGTGCCAGCAGTCCACCCCCGGGACAGTTAACTAATGAAAAACTGTTTTTT.

The DNA for the CDR3 is TGTGCCAGCACCCTGCGGGGGGGAGAGACCCAGTACTTC. This sequence encodes CASTLRGGETQYF. The chain links TRBV5-4 to TRBJ2-5; 9 bases match TRBD2. The CDR3 totals 13 residues. The germline gives CDR1 SGHNT, CDR2 YYREEE (reference sequence). V lost 6 bases to trimming and J lost 4 bases; unmatched junction nucleotides: 4.

The CDR3 DNA follows: TGTGCCAGCAGCGCCCACAGGAGTGGGAACACTGAAGCTTTCTTT. Translation: CASSAHRSGNTEAFF. The chain couples TRBV9 to TRBJ1-1; TRBD1 is a possible D gene (5 bases). Germline assignment: CDR1 SGDLS and CDR2 YYNGEE. Trimming shortened V by 3 bases and J by 1 base, and 13 bases separated the two germline ends. The CDR3 is made up of 15 amino acids.

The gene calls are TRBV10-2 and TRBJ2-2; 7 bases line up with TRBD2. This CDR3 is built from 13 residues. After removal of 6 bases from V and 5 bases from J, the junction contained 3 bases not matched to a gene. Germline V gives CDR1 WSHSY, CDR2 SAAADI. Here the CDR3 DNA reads TGCGCCAGCAGCAACGGGGGGACCGGGGAGCTGTTTTTT. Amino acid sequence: CASSNGGTGELFF.

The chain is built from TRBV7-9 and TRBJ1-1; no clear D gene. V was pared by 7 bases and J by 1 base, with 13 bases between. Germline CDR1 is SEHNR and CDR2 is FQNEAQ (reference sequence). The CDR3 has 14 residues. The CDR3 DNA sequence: TGTGCCAGCACCCAGCAAAACCAGAACACTGAAGCTTTCTTT. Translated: CASTQQNQNTEAFF.

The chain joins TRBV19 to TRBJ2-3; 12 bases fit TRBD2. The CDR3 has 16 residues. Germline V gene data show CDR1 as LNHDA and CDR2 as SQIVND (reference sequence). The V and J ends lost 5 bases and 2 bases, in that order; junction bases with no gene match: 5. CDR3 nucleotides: TGTGCCAGTAGTCCTGGACTAGCGGGGAACACAGATACGCAGTATTTT. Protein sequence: CASSPGLAGNTDTQYF.

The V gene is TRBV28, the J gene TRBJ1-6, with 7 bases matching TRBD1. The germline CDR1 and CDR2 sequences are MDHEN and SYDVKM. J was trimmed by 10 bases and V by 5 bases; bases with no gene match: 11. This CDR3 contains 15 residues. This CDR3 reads CASSAPLGGLSPLHF. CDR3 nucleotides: TGTGCCAGCAGTGCCCCCCTAGGGGGCCTCTCACCCCTCCACTTT. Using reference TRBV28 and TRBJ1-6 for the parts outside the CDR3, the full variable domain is DVKVTQSSRYLVKRTGEKVFLECVQDMDHENMFWYRQDPGLGLRLIYFSYDVKMKEKGDIPEGYSVSREKKERFSLILESASTNQTSMYLCASSAPLGGLSPLHFGNGTRLTVT.

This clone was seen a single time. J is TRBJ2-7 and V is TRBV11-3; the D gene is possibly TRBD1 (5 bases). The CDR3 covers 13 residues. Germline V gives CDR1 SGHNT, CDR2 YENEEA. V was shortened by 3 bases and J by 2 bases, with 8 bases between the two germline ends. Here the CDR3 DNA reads TGTGCCAGCAGCTTCGCGACAGCCTACGAGCAGTACTTC. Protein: CASSFATAYEQYF.